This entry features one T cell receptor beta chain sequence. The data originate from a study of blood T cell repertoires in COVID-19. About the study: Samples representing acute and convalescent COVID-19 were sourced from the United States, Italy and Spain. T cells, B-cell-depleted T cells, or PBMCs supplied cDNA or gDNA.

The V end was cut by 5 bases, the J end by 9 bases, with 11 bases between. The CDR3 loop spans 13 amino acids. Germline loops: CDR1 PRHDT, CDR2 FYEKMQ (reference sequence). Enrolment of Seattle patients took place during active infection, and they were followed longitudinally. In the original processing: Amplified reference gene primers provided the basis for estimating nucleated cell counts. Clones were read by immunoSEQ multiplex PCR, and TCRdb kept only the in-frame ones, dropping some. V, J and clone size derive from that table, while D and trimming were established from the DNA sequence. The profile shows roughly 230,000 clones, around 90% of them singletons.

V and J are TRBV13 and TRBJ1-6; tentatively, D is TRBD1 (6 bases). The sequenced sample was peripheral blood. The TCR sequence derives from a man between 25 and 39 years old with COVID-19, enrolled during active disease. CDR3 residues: CASSRPGVSPLHF. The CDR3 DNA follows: TGTGCCAGCAGCCGGCCAGGGGTTTCACCCCTCCACTTT.